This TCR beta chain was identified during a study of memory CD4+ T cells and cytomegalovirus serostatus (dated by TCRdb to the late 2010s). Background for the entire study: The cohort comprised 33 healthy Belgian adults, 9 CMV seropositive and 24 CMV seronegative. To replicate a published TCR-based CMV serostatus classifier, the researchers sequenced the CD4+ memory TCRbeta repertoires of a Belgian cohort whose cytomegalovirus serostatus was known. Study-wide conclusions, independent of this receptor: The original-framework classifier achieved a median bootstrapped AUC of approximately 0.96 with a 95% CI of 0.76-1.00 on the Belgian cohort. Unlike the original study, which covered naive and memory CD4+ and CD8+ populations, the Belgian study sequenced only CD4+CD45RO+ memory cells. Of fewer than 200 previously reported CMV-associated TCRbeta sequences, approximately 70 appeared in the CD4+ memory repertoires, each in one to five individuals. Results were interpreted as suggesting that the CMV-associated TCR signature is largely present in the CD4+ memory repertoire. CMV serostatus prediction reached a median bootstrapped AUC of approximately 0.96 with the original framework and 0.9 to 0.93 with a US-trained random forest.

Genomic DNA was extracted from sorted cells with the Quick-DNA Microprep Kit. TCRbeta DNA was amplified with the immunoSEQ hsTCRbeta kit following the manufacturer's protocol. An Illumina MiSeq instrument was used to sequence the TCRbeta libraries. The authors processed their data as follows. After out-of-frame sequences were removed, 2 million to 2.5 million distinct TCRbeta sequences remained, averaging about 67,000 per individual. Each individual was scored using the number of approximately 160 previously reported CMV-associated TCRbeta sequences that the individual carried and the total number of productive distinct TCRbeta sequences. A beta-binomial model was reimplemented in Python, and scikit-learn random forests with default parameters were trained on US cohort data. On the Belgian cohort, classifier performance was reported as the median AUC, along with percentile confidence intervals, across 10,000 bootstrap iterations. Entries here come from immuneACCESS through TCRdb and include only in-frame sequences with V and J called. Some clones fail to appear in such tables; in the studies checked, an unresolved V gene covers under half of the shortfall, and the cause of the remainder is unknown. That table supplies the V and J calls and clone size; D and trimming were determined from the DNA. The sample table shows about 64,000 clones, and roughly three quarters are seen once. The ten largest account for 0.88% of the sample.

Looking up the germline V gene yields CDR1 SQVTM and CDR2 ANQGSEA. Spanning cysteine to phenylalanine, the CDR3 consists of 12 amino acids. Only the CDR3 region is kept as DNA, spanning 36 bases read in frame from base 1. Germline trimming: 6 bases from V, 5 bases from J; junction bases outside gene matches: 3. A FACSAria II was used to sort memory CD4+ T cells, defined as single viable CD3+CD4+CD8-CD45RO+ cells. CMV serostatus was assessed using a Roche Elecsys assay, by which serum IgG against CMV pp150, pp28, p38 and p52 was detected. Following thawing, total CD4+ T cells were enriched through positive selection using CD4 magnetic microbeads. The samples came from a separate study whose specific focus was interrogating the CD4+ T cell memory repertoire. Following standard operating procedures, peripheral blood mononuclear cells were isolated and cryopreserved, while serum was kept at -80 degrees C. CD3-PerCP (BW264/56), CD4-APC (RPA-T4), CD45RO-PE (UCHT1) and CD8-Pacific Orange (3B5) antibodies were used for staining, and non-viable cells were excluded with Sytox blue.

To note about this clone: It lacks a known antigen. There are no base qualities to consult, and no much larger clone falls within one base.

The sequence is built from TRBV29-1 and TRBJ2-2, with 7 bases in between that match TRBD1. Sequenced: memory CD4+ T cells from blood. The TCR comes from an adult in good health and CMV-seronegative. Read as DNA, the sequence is TGCAGCGTAGAACAGGGGACCGGGGAGCTGTTTTTT. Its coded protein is CSVEQGTGELFF.